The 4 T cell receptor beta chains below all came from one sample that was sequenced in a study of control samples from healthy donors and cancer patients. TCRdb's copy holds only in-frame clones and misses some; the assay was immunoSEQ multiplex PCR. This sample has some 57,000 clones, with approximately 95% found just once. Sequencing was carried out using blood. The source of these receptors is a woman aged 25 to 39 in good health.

The CDR3 DNA reads TGTGCCAGCAGCCGCCCGGGTGTCAACTATGGCTACACCTTC. Translation: CASSRPGVNYGYTF. The chain combines TRBV9 with TRBJ1-2, with unresolved D. Trimming shortened V by 4 bases and J by 2 bases, and 12 bases separated the two germline ends. The CDR3 has 14 residues. Germline assignment: CDR1 SGDLS and CDR2 YYNGEE.

The DNA for the CDR3 is TGTGCCAGCAGTGCCCTTAGGTGGACAGGGGGGATCTACGAGCAGTACTTC. Translating it yields CASSALRWTGGIYEQYF. The V gene is TRBV25-1, the J gene TRBJ2-7, with 10 bases identical to TRBD1. The V gene end was trimmed by 4 bases and the J gene end by 3 bases; junction bases not matched to a gene: 12. The CDR3 covers 17 residues. Germline CDR1 is MGHDK and CDR2 is SYGVNS.

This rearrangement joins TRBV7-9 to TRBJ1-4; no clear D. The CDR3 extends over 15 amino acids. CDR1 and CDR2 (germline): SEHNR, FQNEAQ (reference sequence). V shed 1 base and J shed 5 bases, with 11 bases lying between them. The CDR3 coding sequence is TGTGCCAGCAGCTTAGGACGGGTACCAAATGAAAAACTGTTTTTT. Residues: CASSLGRVPNEKLFF.

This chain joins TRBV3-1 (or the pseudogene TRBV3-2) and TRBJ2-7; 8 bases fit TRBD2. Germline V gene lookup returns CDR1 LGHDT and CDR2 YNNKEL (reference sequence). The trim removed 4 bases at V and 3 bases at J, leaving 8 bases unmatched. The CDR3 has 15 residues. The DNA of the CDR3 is TGTGCCAGCAGCCCTGGTCGGGAGGGCCTCTACGAGCAGTACTTC. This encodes CASSPGREGLYEQYF.